This TCR beta chain was retrieved from a study of blood T cell repertoires in COVID-19. Donors in Cohort 3 who had recovered were those with two negative PCRs, healthcare professional clearance, or resolution of their symptoms. The length of the CDR3 is 16 residues. Germline V lookup: CDR1 LGHDT, CDR2 YNNKEL (reference sequence). Trimming took 5 bases from V and 8 from J, leaving 24 bases between them. Profiling relied on immunoSEQ multiplex PCR, and the TCRdb table lists in-frame clones only, not all of them. The sample consists of around 250,000 clones, approximately 86% of them appearing once. The sequenced sample was PBMCs or T cells enriched from blood (not recorded which). The receptor was derived from a woman aged 45-65 years who had recovered from COVID-19. V and J are TRBV3-1 (or the pseudogene TRBV3-2) and TRBJ1-2; TRBD1 might be the D (6 bases). The CDR3 sequence is CASSRGDIRPLSGYTF. DNA of the CDR3: TGTGCCAGCAGCAGAGGGGACATTCGGCCACTATCAGGCTACACCTTC.